This T cell receptor beta chain was recovered during a study of cytomegalovirus exposure and HLA in healthy donors. PCR employed 60 Vbeta and 13 Jbeta primers. Clones were read by immunoSEQ multiplex PCR, and TCRdb kept only the in-frame ones, dropping some. The sample has some 70,000 clones; around 77% are singletons. Study-wide results and caveats: Later on, a genetic analysis was performed. It linked a missense variant in DCLRE1C with V- and J-gene trimming of TCR beta. Many donors carried some public TCRs, although rarity characterized most TCR sequences. A later analysis by the authors found several of the most significant clusters apparently linked to common viral pathogens.

On this clone itself: No antigen is known for it.

CDR1 is SGHTA, CDR2 FQGNSA, per germline. Trimming shortened V by 3 bases and J by 9 bases, and 6 bases separated the two germline ends. The length of the CDR3 is 12 residues. V usage is TRBV7-2 and J usage is TRBJ1-6; no clear D. The clonotype comes from a male donor in good health and CMV-seropositive. Sequencing was carried out using PBMCs. The CDR3 nucleotides are TGTGCCAGCAGCTTTCAGCGTTCACCCCTCCACTTT. This codes for CASSFQRSPLHF.